These T cell receptor beta chains were read from a single sample in a study of shared clonotypes between healthy human individuals. This table comes from immunoSEQ multiplex PCR, and its TCRdb copy is limited to in-frame clones, with some not included. The table shows about 1 million clones, with more than 60% occurring only once. The sample comprised memory CD4+ T cells sorted from blood. All receptors derive from a man aged 18 to 30 in good health. Each CDR3 is given without its conserved first and last residue. The D gene is left open where the match is weak.

V gene: TRBV30; J gene: TRBJ1-3; D gene: NA; CDR3 protein: AWAITSGNTIY
V gene: TRBV5-4; J gene: TRBJ2-3; D gene: NA; CDR3 protein: ASSLYLSGRADTQY
V gene: TRBV18; J gene: TRBJ1-3; D gene: NA; CDR3 protein: ASSHNQGSGNTIY
V gene: TRBV18; J gene: TRBJ1-6; D gene: NA; CDR3 protein: ASSPRGVLDSPLH
V gene: TRBV5-6; J gene: TRBJ1-6; D gene: NA; CDR3 protein: ASSLSSGLNNSPLH
V gene: TRBV6-5; J gene: TRBJ2-3; D gene: NA; CDR3 protein: ASSYGLAYTDTQY
V gene: TRBV11-1; J gene: TRBJ2-5; D gene: TRBD1; CDR3 protein: ASSLGISRTGVKQETQY
V gene: TRBV28; J gene: TRBJ2-6; D gene: TRBD1; CDR3 protein: ASNKRGTGVSGANVLT
V gene: TRBV9; J gene: TRBJ1-4; D gene: NA; CDR3 protein: ASSVDGRANEKLF
V gene: TRBV28; J gene: TRBJ1-4; D gene: TRBD1; CDR3 protein: ASSAPGQGLKLF
V gene: TRBV10-3; J gene: TRBJ2-5; D gene: TRBD1; CDR3 protein: AIRSTGEETQY
V gene: TRBV5-6; J gene: TRBJ1-5; D gene: NA; CDR3 protein: ASSWGPAGNQPQH
V gene: TRBV9; J gene: TRBJ1-1; D gene: TRBD1; CDR3 protein: ASSRSRDRGLSNTEAF
V gene: TRBV10-3; J gene: TRBJ2-2; D gene: NA; CDR3 protein: AIRGPTGELF
V gene: TRBV2; J gene: TRBJ2-3; D gene: NA; CDR3 protein: ASSDRDSRRDTQY
V gene: TRBV30; J gene: TRBJ1-4; D gene: NA; CDR3 protein: AWNGQAINEKLF
V gene: TRBV5-5; J gene: TRBJ2-1; D gene: TRBD1; CDR3 protein: ASSQGQPNEQF
V gene: TRBV10-1; J gene: TRBJ2-7; D gene: TRBD2; CDR3 protein: ASSATSGAYEQY
V gene: TRBV7-9; J gene: TRBJ1-3; D gene: TRBD1; CDR3 protein: AGSTGSAGNTIY
V gene: TRBV6-6; J gene: TRBJ2-7; D gene: TRBD1; CDR3 protein: ASSPDRGSSHEQY
V gene: TRBV27; J gene: TRBJ1-6; D gene: NA; CDR3 protein: ASSLGALGNSPLH
V gene: TRBV5-1; J gene: TRBJ1-1; D gene: NA; CDR3 protein: ASSLVKTNTEAF
V gene: TRBV9; J gene: TRBJ2-1; D gene: TRBD1; CDR3 protein: ASSSGQGAYNEQF
V gene: TRBV19; J gene: TRBJ1-3; D gene: NA; CDR3 protein: ASSPHTGPGNTIY
V gene: TRBV19; J gene: TRBJ2-3; D gene: NA; CDR3 protein: ASSSGSLGDTQY
V gene: TRBV27; J gene: TRBJ2-2; D gene: NA; CDR3 protein: ASSKLVSGELF
V gene: TRBV20-1; J gene: TRBJ1-2; D gene: NA; CDR3 protein: SAVVAGGYT
V gene: TRBV10-3; J gene: TRBJ2-7; D gene: NA; CDR3 protein: AISEGGVRGEQY
V gene: TRBV7-6; J gene: TRBJ1-5; D gene: NA; CDR3 protein: ASSLAGQPQH
V gene: TRBV7-6; J gene: TRBJ2-3; D gene: NA; CDR3 protein: ASSERAYSTDTQY
V gene: TRBV7-2; J gene: TRBJ1-2; D gene: NA; CDR3 protein: ASSVQDGNYGYT
V gene: TRBV29-1; J gene: TRBJ1-2; D gene: NA; CDR3 protein: SAQRGHSPVGYT
V gene: TRBV28; J gene: TRBJ1-1; D gene: TRBD1; CDR3 protein: ASRGTAPLNTEAF
V gene: TRBV2; J gene: TRBJ2-7; D gene: TRBD2; CDR3 protein: ASSLGGGSYEQY
V gene: TRBV7-2; J gene: TRBJ2-7; D gene: TRBD2; CDR3 protein: ASSSKGTGGSLHEQY
V gene: TRBV7-2; J gene: TRBJ2-3; D gene: TRBD2; CDR3 protein: ASSSPGTSGGSWDTQY
V gene: TRBV14; J gene: TRBJ1-1; D gene: NA; CDR3 protein: ASSQRQFVNTEAF
V gene: TRBV7-2; J gene: TRBJ2-7; D gene: NA; CDR3 protein: ASSRRGGEQY
V gene: TRBV29-1; J gene: TRBJ2-3; D gene: TRBD1; CDR3 protein: SVDLWGQTLKRTDTQY
V gene: TRBV7-2; J gene: TRBJ1-2; D gene: NA; CDR3 protein: ASSLPQGGGYT
V gene: TRBV6-5; J gene: TRBJ1-2; D gene: TRBD1; CDR3 protein: ASFGGQGYGYT
V gene: TRBV28; J gene: TRBJ1-6; D gene: NA; CDR3 protein: ASSLQGYGNSPLH
V gene: TRBV20-1; J gene: TRBJ1-1; D gene: NA; CDR3 protein: SRDKNTEAF
V gene: TRBV4-3; J gene: TRBJ2-2; D gene: TRBD2; CDR3 protein: ASSSSGQTNTGELF
V gene: TRBV6-1; J gene: TRBJ2-5; D gene: TRBD1; CDR3 protein: ASLRTGGETQY
V gene: TRBV5-1; J gene: TRBJ1-4; D gene: NA; CDR3 protein: ASSFGQSTSNEKLF
V gene: TRBV30; J gene: TRBJ2-7; D gene: NA; CDR3 protein: AWGSGVGYEQY
V gene: TRBV4-1; J gene: TRBJ2-7; D gene: NA; CDR3 protein: ASSSDKQY
V gene: TRBV6-6; J gene: TRBJ1-5; D gene: NA; CDR3 protein: ASSPPSNQPQH
V gene: TRBV5-1; J gene: TRBJ2-1; D gene: NA; CDR3 protein: ASSFSGSYNEQF
V gene: TRBV4-1; J gene: TRBJ1-4; D gene: NA; CDR3 protein: ASSQSTDRRNEKLF
V gene: TRBV30; J gene: TRBJ2-1; D gene: TRBD2; CDR3 protein: AWSVGLVYSSYNEQF
V gene: TRBV2; J gene: TRBJ2-5; D gene: TRBD1; CDR3 protein: ASRLQGYGTQY
V gene: TRBV7-9; J gene: TRBJ2-3; D gene: NA; CDR3 protein: ASSFVGSTDTQY
V gene: TRBV29-1; J gene: TRBJ2-7; D gene: NA; CDR3 protein: SVDGLDPRASYEQY
V gene: TRBV11-2; J gene: TRBJ1-4; D gene: NA; CDR3 protein: ASSLSRSGPIEKLF
V gene: TRBV5-1; J gene: TRBJ2-5; D gene: TRBD2; CDR3 protein: ASSLTGTSHETQY
V gene: TRBV19; J gene: TRBJ1-1; D gene: TRBD1; CDR3 protein: ASREGQGLNTEAF